Listed here is a single TCR beta chain. Clones were read by immunoSEQ multiplex PCR, and TCRdb kept only the in-frame ones, dropping some. Found here are 260,000 or so clones, roughly 90% of them singletons; the top ten hold over 0.85%. This specimen belongs to a study of cytomegalovirus exposure and HLA in healthy donors. The CDR3 consists of 13 residues. Germline CDR1 and CDR2: SGHNT and YYREEE (reference sequence). Trimming shortened V by 0 bases and J by 6 bases, and 9 bases separated the two germline ends. Sample: PBMCs. This TCR came from a woman between 18 and 30 years old in good health and CMV-seronegative. The rearrangement joins TRBV5-4 to TRBJ1-2, with unresolved D. The CDR3 loop is CASSLAGSDGYTF. The DNA for the CDR3 is TGTGCCAGCAGCTTGGCCGGGTCTGATGGCTACACCTTC.